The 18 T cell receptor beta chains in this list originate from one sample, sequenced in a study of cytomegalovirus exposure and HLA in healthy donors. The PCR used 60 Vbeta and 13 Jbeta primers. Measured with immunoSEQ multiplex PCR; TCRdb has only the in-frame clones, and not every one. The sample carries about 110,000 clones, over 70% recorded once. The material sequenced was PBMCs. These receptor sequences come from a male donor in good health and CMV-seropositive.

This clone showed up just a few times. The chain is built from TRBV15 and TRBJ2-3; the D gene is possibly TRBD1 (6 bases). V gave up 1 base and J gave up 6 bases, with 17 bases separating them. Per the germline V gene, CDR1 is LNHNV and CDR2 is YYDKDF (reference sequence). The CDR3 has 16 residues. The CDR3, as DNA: TGTGCCACCAGCAGAGGTCAGGGGCATACCTCGGATACGCAGTATTTT. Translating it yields CATSRGQGHTSDTQYF.

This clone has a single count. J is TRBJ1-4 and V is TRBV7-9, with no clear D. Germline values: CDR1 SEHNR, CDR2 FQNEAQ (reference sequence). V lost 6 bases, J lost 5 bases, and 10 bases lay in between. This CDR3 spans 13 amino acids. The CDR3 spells CASSRDLNEKLFF. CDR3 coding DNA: TGTGCCAGCAGTAGAGACTTAAATGAAAAACTGTTTTTT.

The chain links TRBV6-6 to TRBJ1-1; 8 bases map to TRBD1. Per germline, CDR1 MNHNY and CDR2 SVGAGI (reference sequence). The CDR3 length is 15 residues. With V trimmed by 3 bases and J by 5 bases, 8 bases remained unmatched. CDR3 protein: CASSYPTGGGTEAFF. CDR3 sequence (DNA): TGTGCCAGCAGTTATCCTACAGGGGGAGGTACTGAAGCTTTCTTT.

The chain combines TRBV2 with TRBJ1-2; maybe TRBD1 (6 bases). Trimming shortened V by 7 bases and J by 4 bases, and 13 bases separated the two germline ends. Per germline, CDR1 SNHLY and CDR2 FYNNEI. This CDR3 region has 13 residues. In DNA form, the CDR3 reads TGTGCCAGCAAAGATACAGGGCCCTATGGCTACACCTTC. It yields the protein CASKDTGPYGYTF.

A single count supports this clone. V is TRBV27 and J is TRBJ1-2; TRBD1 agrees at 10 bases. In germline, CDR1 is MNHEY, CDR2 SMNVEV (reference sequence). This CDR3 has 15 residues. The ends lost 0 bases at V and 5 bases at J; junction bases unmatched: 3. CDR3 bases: TGTGCCAGCAGTTTATCTGGGACAGGGGTTTATGGCTACACCTTC. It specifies CASSLSGTGVYGYTF.

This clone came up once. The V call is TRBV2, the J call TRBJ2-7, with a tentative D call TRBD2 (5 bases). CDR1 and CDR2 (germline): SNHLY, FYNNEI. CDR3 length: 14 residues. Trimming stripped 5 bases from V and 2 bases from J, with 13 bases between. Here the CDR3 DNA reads TGTGCCAGCAGTACCCTCCGGGGAACCTACGAGCAGTACTTC. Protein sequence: CASSTLRGTYEQYF.

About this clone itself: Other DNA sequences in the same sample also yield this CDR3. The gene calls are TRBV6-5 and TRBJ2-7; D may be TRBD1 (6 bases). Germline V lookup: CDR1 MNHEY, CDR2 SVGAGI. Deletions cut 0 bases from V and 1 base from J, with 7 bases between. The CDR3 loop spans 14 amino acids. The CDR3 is CASSYSGQSYEQYF. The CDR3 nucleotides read TGTGCCAGCAGTTACTCAGGACAGTCCTACGAGCAGTACTTC.

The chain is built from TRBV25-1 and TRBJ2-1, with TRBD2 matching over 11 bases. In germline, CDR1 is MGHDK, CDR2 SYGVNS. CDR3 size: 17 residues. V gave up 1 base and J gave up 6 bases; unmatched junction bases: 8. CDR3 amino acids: CASSELGLAGGSNEQFF. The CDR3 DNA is TGTGCCAGCAGTGAATTGGGGCTAGCGGGAGGCTCCAATGAGCAGTTCTTC.

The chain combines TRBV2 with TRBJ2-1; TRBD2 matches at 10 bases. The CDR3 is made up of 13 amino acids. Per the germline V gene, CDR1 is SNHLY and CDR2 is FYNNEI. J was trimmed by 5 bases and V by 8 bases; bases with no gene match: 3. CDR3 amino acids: CASGGTSDNEQFF. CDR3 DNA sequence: TGTGCCAGCGGGGGGACTAGCGACAATGAGCAGTTCTTC.

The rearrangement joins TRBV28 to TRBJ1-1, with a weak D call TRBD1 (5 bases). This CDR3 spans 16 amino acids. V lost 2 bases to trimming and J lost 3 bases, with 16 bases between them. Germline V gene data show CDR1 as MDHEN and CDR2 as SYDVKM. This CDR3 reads CASSLLRTSGYTEAFF. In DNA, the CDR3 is TGTGCCAGCAGTTTACTCCGGACATCAGGGTACACTGAAGCTTTCTTT.

The CDR3 loop is CASSQDTRQGEQFF. CDR3 coding DNA: TGTGCCAGCAGCCAAGACACGCGTCAGGGGGAGCAGTTCTTC. The J gene is TRBJ2-1, the V gene TRBV4-2; tentative D call: TRBD1 (6 bases). The CDR3 runs to 14 residues. The germline V gene encodes CDR1 LGHNA and CDR2 YNFKEQ. Trimming left V 0 bases short and J 10 bases short, with 13 bases between.

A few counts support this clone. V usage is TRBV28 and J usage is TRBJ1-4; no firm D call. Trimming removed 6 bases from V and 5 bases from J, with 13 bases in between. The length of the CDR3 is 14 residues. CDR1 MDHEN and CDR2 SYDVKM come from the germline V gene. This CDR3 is CASRAESMNEKLFF. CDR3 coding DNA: TGTGCCAGCAGGGCGGAGAGTATGAATGAAAAACTGTTTTTT.

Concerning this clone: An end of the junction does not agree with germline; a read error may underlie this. The CDR3 loop is CATSGRRNGYPF. Here the CDR3 DNA reads TGTGCCACCAGCGGCAGGCGAAATGGCTACCCCTTC. This chain uses TRBV15 with TRBJ1-2; D unresolved. Germline V gene lookup returns CDR1 LNHNV and CDR2 YYDKDF (reference sequence). The length of the CDR3 is 12 residues.

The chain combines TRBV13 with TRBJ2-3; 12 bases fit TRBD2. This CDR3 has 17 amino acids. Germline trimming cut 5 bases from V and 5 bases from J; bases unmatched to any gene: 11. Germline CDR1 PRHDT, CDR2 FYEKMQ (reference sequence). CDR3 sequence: CASSRTSGNYRGDTQYF. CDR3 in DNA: TGTGCCAGCAGCCGGACTAGCGGGAATTATAGGGGAGATACGCAGTATTTT. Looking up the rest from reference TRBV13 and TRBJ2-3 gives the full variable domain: AAGVIQSPRHLIKEKRETATLKCYPIPRHDTVYWYQQGPGQDPQFLISFYEKMQSDKGSIPDRFSAQQFSDYHSELNMSSLELGDSALYFCASSRTSGNYRGDTQYFGPGTRLTVL.

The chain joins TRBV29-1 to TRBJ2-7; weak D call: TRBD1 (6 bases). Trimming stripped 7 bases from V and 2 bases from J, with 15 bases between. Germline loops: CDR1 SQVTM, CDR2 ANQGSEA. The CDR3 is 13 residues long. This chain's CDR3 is CSGSQGLTYEQYF. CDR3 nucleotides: TGCAGCGGGTCACAGGGCCTAACCTACGAGCAGTACTTC.

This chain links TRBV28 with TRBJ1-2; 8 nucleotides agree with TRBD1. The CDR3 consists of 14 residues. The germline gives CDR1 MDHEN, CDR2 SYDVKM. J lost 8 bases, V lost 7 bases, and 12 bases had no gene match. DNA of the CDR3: TGTGCCAGCACCCCGGGACAGGCGTTACGGGGCTACACCTTC. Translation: CASTPGQALRGYTF.

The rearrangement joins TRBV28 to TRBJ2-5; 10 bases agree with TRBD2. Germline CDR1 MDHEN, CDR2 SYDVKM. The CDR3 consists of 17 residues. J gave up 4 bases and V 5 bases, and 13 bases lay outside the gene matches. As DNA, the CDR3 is TGTGCCAGCAGTATCCCCGGGACTAGCGCTGGTATAGAGACCCAGTACTTC. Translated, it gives CASSIPGTSAGIETQYF.

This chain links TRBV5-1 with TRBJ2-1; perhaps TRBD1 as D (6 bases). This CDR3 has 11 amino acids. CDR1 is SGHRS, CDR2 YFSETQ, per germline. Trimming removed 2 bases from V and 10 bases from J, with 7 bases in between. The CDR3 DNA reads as TGCGCCAGCAGCTTCGACAGGGAGCAGTTCTTC. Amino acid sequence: CASSFDREQFF.